This section outlines one T cell receptor (beta chain) sequence together with its context. Its antigen remains unknown. The sample belongs to a study of shared clonotypes between healthy human individuals. Study at large: The donor pool was made up of a couple of women and three men aged 18 to 49.

Overall study results and limits: Donors were few, which limited the genetic and exposure-history diversity represented.

In germline, CDR1 is MNHEY, CDR2 SMNVEV (reference sequence). The CDR3 runs 18 residues. V dropped 0 bases and J dropped 5; count of bases not matched to a gene: 14. Produced via immunoSEQ multiplex PCR; TCRdb's table is partial and in-frame only. The repertoire holds more than 2 million clones, 85% to 95% seen once, with approximately 0.13% in the top ten. Material for sequencing was naive CD4+ T cells sorted from blood. Sample subset: CD45RA+ positively selected. V usage is TRBV27 and J usage is TRBJ2-5; 8 positions match TRBD2. The sequence came from a man aged 18 to 30 in good health. The DNA of the CDR3 is TGTGCCAGCAGTTTATCTAAGACTTCCGGGAGGGCAGGGGAGACCCAGTACTTC. Translating it yields CASSLSKTSGRAGETQYF.